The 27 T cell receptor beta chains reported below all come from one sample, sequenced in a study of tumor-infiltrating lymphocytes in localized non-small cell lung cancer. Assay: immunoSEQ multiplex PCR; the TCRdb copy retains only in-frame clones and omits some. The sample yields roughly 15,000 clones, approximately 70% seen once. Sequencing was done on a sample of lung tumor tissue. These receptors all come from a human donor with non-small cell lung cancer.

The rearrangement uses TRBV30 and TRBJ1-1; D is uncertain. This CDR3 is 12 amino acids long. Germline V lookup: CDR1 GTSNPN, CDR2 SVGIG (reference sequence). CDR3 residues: CASGRQNTEAFF. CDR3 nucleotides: TGTGCTTCGGGCCGCCAGAACACTGAAGCTTTCTTT.

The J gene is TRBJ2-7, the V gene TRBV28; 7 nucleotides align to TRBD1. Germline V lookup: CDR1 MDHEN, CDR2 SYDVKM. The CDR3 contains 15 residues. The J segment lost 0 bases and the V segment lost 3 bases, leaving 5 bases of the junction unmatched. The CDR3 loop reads CASSLDGQVSYEQYF. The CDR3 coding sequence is TGTGCCAGCAGTTTGGACGGACAGGTCTCCTACGAGCAGTACTTC.

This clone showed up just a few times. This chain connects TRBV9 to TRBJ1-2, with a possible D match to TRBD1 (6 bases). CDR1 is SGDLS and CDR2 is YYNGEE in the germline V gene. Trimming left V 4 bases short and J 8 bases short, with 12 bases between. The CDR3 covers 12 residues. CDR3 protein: CASSRRTAGYTF. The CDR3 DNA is TGTGCCAGCAGCAGACGGACAGCCGGCTACACCTTC. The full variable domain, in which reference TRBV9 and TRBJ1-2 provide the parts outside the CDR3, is DSGVTQTPKHLITATGQRVTLRCSPRSGDLSVYWYQQSLDQGLQFLIQYYNGEERAKGNILERFSAQQFPDLHSELNLSSLELGDSALYFCASSRRTAGYTFGSGTRLTVV.

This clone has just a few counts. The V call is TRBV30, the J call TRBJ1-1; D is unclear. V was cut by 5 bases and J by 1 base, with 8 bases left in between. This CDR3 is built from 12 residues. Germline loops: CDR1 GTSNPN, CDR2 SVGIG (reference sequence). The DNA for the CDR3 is TGTGCCTGGTCCTTAACGAACACTGAAGCTTTCTTT. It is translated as CAWSLTNTEAFF.

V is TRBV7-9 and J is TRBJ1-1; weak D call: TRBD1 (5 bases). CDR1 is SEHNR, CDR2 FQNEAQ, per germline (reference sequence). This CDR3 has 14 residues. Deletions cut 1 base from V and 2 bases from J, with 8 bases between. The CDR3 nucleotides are TGTGCCAGCAGCTTAGGACAGAGTAACACTGAAGCTTTCTTT. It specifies CASSLGQSNTEAFF.

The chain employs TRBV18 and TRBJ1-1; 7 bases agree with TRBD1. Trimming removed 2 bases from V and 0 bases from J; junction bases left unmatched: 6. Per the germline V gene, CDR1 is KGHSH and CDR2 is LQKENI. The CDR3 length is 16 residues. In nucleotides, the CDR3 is TGTGCCAGCTCACCAGCAGGGGACAGCCTGAACACTGAAGCTTTCTTT. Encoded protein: CASSPAGDSLNTEAFF. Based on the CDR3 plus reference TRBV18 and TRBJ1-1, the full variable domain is NAGVMQNPRHLVRRRGQEARLRCSPMKGHSHVYWYRQLPEEGLKFMVYLQKENIIDESGMPKERFSAEFPKEGPSILRIQQVVRGDSAAYFCASSPAGDSLNTEAFFGQGTRLTVV.

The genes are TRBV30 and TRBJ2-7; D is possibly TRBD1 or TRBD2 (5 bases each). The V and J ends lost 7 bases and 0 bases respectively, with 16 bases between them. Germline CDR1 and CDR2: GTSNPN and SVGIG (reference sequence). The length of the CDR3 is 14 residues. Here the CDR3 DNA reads TGTGCCTCCTTCGGGACGGCAAGCTCCTACGAGCAGTACTTC. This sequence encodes CASFGTASSYEQYF.

CDR3: CASSRQGLYNTGELFF. CDR3 nucleotides: TGTGCCAGCAGTAGACAGGGGTTGTACAACACCGGGGAGCTGTTTTTT. The J gene is TRBJ2-2, the V gene TRBV5-4, with TRBD1 matching 8 bases. Germline CDR1 is SGHNT and CDR2 is YYREEE (reference sequence). The CDR3 covers 16 residues. The V segment lost 5 bases and the J segment 2 bases; nucleotides outside the gene matches: 8.

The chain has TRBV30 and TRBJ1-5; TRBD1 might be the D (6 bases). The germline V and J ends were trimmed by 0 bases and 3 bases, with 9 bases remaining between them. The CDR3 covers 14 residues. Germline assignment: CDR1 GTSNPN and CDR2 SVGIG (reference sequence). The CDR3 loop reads CAWSVQGTNQPQHF. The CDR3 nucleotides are TGTGCCTGGAGTGTACAGGGAACCAATCAGCCCCAGCATTTT.

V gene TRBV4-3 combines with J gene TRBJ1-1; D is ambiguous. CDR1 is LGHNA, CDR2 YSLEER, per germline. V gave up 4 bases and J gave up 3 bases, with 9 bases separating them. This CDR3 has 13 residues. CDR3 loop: CASSRTGDTEAFF. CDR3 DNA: TGCGCCAGCAGCCGGACCGGGGACACTGAAGCTTTCTTT.

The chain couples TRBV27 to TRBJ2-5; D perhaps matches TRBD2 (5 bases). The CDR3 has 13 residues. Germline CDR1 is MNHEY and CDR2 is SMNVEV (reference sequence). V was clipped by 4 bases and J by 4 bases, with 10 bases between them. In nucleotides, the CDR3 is TGTGCCAGCAGTTGGGCTGGAGGAGAGACCCAGTACTTC. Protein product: CASSWAGGETQYF.

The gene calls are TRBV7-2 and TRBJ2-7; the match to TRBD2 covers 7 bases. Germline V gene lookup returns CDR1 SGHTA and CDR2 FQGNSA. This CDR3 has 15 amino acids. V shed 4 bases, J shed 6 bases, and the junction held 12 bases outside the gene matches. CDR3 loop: CASSSQGGRYGEQYF. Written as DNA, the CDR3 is TGTGCCAGCAGCTCCCAAGGCGGGAGATACGGCGAGCAGTACTTC.

CDR3 loop: CASSPPSTRVSTDTQYF. Here the CDR3 DNA reads TGTGCCAGCTCACCACCCTCGACCAGGGTGAGCACAGATACGCAGTATTTT. V and J are TRBV18 and TRBJ2-3, with D possibly being TRBD1 (5 bases). The germline gives CDR1 KGHSH, CDR2 LQKENI. V was trimmed by 0 bases and J by 0 bases, leaving 13 bases between them. The CDR3 is 17 amino acids.

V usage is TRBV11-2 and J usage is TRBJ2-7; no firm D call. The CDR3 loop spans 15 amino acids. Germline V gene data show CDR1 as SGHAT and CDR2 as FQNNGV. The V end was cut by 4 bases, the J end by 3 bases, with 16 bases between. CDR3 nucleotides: TGTGCCAGCAGCTCCGCCTGGTGGCAGGACTACGAGCAGTACTTC. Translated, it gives CASSSAWWQDYEQYF.

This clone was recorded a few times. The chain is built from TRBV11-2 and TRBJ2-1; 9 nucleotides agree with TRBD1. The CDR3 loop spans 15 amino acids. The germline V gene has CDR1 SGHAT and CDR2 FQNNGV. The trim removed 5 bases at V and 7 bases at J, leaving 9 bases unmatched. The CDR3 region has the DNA TGTGCCAGCAGCCGGGACAGGGTTGGAAGGAATGAGCAGTTCTTC. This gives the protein CASSRDRVGRNEQFF.

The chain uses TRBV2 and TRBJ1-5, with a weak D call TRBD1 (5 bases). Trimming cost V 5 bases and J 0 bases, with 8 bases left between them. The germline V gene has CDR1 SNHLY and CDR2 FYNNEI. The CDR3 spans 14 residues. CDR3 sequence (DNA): TGTGCCAGCAGTCCGGGGGGTAGCAATCAGCCCCAGCATTTT. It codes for CASSPGGSNQPQHF. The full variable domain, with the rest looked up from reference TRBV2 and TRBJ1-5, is EPEVTQTPSHQVTQMGQEVILRCVPISNHLYFYWYRQILGQKVEFLVSFYNNEISEKSEIFDDQFSVERPDGSNFTLKIRSTKLEDSAMYFCASSPGGSNQPQHFGDGTRLSIL.

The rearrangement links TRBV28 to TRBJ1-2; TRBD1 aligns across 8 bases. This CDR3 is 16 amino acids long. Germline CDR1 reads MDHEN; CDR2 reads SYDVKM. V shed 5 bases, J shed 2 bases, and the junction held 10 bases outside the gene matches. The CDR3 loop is CASSPLDRGFNYGYTF. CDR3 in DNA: TGTGCCAGCAGTCCACTCGACAGGGGCTTCAACTATGGCTACACCTTC.

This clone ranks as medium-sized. Here the CDR3 reads CASSPETGVDIQYF. DNA for the CDR3: TGTGCCAGCAGCCCCGAGACGGGGGTAGACATTCAGTACTTC. The chain employs TRBV11-2 and TRBJ2-4, with D maybe TRBD2 (6 bases). This CDR3 comprises 14 residues. Trimming took 5 bases from V and 8 from J, leaving 16 bases between them. Germline V gene lookup returns CDR1 SGHAT and CDR2 FQNNGV.

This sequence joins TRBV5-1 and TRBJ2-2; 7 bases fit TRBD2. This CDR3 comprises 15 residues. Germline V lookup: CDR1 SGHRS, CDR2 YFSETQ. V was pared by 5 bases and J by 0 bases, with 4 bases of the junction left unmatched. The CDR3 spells CASRRLAANTGELFF. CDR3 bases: TGCGCCAGCAGGCGGCTAGCGGCGAACACCGGGGAGCTGTTTTTT.

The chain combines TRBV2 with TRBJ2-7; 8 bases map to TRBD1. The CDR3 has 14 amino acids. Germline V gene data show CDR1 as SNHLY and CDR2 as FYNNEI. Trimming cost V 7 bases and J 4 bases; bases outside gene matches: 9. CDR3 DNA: TGTGCCAGCAAGCCCGGACAGGGTGGATACGAGCAGTACTTC. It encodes CASKPGQGGYEQYF.

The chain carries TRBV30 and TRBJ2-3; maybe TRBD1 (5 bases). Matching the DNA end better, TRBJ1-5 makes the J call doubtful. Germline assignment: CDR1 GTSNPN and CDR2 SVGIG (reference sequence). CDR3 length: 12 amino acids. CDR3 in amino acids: CAWSYRRDTQHF. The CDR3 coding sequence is TGTGCCTGGAGTTACAGGCGGGATACGCAGCATTTT.

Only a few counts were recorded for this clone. Written as DNA, the CDR3 is TGTGCCAGCAGTTTGGGGGGTTACTATGGCTACACCTTC. This sequence encodes CASSLGGYYGYTF. This sequence joins TRBV28 and TRBJ1-2, with a weak D call TRBD1 (5 bases). The CDR3 length is 13 residues. Trimming took 3 bases from V and 3 from J, leaving 8 bases between them. CDR1 is MDHEN, CDR2 SYDVKM, per germline.

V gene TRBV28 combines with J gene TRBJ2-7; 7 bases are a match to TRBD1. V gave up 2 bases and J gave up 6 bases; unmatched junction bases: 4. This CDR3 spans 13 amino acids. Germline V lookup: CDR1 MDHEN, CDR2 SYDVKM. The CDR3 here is CASSLIGQVEQYF. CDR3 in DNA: TGTGCCAGCAGTTTAATCGGACAGGTCGAGCAGTACTTC. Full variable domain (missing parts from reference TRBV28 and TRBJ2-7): DVKVTQSSRYLVKRTGEKVFLECVQDMDHENMFWYRQDPGLGLRLIYFSYDVKMKEKGDIPEGYSVSREKKERFSLILESASTNQTSMYLCASSLIGQVEQYFGPGTRLTVT.

The CDR3 coding sequence is TGTGCCAGCAGCTTGGGTGAGGCAGATACGCAGTATTTT. Translated, it gives CASSLGEADTQYF. This sequence joins TRBV11-2 and TRBJ2-3; no clear D. The CDR3 has 13 residues. V was trimmed by 3 bases and J by 4 bases, leaving 8 bases between them. Looked up from germline, CDR1 is SGHAT and CDR2 is FQNNGV.

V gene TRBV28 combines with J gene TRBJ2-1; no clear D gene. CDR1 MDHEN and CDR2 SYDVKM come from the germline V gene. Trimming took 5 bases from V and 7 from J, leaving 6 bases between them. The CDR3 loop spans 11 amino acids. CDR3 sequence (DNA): TGTGCCAGCAGTAAGAATAATGAGCAGTTCTTC. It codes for CASSKNNEQFF. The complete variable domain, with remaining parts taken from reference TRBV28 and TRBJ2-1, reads DVKVTQSSRYLVKRTGEKVFLECVQDMDHENMFWYRQDPGLGLRLIYFSYDVKMKEKGDIPEGYSVSREKKERFSLILESASTNQTSMYLCASSKNNEQFFGPGTRLTVL.

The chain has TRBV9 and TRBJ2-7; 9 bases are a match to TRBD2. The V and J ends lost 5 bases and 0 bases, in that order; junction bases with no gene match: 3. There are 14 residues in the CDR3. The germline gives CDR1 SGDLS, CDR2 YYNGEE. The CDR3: CASSEAGGSYEQYF. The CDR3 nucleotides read TGTGCCAGCAGTGAAGCGGGGGGCTCCTACGAGCAGTACTTC.

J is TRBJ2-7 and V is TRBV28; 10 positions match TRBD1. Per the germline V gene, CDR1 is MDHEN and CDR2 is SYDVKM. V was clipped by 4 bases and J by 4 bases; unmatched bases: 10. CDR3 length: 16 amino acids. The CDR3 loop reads CASSSQRTGGSYEQYF. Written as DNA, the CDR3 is TGTGCCAGCAGTTCGCAACGGACAGGGGGGTCATACGAGCAGTACTTC.